This paragraph covers one TCR beta chain sequence. This entry belongs to a study of blood T cell repertoires in COVID-19. In the study overall: Researchers got acute and convalescent COVID-19 samples from the United States, Italy and Spain.

V was pared by 4 bases and J by 1 base, with 13 bases between. The CDR3 runs 15 residues. Looked up from germline, CDR1 is LGHNA and CDR2 is YSLEER. The protocol was immunoSEQ multiplex PCR, while the TCRdb copy is restricted to in-frame clones and leaves out a portion. The table has around 180,000 clones, roughly 79% seen once. This sequence was found in a woman older than 75 with COVID-19, enrolled during active disease. The chain is built from TRBV4-3 and TRBJ1-2, with a weak D call TRBD1 (6 bases). The sequenced sample was peripheral blood. The CDR3 spells CASSLATGNNYGYTF. In DNA, the CDR3 is TGCGCCAGCAGCCTTGCGACAGGCAATAACTATGGCTACACCTTC.